The 21 T cell receptor beta chains given below trace back to one sample, sequenced in a study of OX40 agonist ivuxolimab in advanced cancers. Here immunoSEQ multiplex PCR was the method, and the copy in TCRdb shows in-frame clones only, minus some. Of about 120,000 clones listed, around 95% were seen once; the top ten hold approximately 0.15%. The specimen was CD4+ or CD8+ T cells sorted from blood, collected in a trial of the OX40 agonist ivuxolimab. The receptors originated from an adult with an advanced solid tumor such as melanoma, head and neck, liver or kidney cancer.

This rearrangement joins TRBV6-5 to TRBJ1-2; TRBD1 aligns across 7 bases. This CDR3 has 14 amino acids. Germline V gives CDR1 MNHEY, CDR2 SVGAGI. Trimming took 6 bases from V and 4 from J; bases not matched to a gene: 8. CDR3 protein: CASSRTGDAYGYTF. In nucleotides, the CDR3 is TGTGCCAGCAGCAGAACAGGGGATGCCTATGGCTACACCTTC.

The chain is built from TRBV6-1 and TRBJ1-2; D unclear. From germline, CDR1 is MNHNS and CDR2 SASEGT. V lost 5 bases and J lost 3, with 7 bases in between. The CDR3 sequence is 12 residues long. The CDR3, as DNA: TGTGCCAGCAGTCTAACAGACTATGGCTACACCTTC. Its protein is CASSLTDYGYTF.

V is TRBV6-5 and J is TRBJ2-2; the match to TRBD2 covers 12 bases. This CDR3 has 16 amino acids. The V gene's germline CDR1 is MNHEY and CDR2 SVGAGI. V lost 4 bases to trimming and J lost 3 bases; unmatched junction nucleotides: 3. The CDR3 nucleotides are TGTGCCAGCAGTTCACTAGCGGGAGGATACACCGGGGAGCTGTTTTTT. Translation gives CASSSLAGGYTGELFF.

The V and J genes are TRBV9 and TRBJ2-3; 7 positions agree with TRBD2. Germline-derived CDR1 and CDR2 are SGDLS and YYNGEE. The CDR3 is 16 amino acids. V lost 3 bases and J lost 2; bases outside the gene matches: 9. The CDR3 sequence is CASSEGPSGYTDTQYF. The CDR3 DNA reads TGTGCCAGCAGCGAGGGGCCTAGCGGTTACACAGATACGCAGTATTTT.

This clone was counted a few times. The rearrangement uses TRBV25-1 and TRBJ1-3; D uncertain. CDR1 and CDR2 (germline): MGHDK, SYGVNS. V lost 3 bases to trimming and J lost 4 bases, with 7 bases between them. This CDR3 is built from 13 residues. The CDR3: CASSERRGNTIYF. CDR3 DNA: TGTGCCAGCAGTGAGCGAAGAGGAAACACCATATATTTT.

The chain has TRBV4-3 and TRBJ2-7, with 7 bases lining up with TRBD2. CDR3 length: 15 residues. The V and J ends lost 2 bases and 6 bases, in that order; junction bases with no gene match: 10. Germline V gives CDR1 LGHNA, CDR2 YSLEER. The DNA for the CDR3 is TGCGCCAGCAGCCAATCTCTAGCGGTTCCCCGCGAGCAGTACTTC. Protein: CASSQSLAVPREQYF.

This sequence joins TRBV7-2 and TRBJ1-1; D is undetermined. This CDR3 has 15 amino acids. Trimming stripped 5 bases from V and 1 base from J, with 14 bases between. Per the germline V gene, CDR1 is SGHTA and CDR2 is FQGNSA. CDR3 loop: CASSPEAGTNTEAFF. The DNA of the CDR3 is TGTGCCAGCAGCCCCGAGGCGGGAACGAACACTGAAGCTTTCTTT.

J is TRBJ2-7 and V is TRBV28; TRBD1 might be the D (6 bases). V lost 3 bases, J lost 4 bases, and 19 bases lay in between. Germline CDR1 reads MDHEN; CDR2 reads SYDVKM. The CDR3 is 16 residues long. CDR3 amino acids: CASSFPGPKQGYEQYF. As DNA, the CDR3 is TGTGCCAGCAGTTTCCCGGGGCCTAAACAGGGATACGAGCAGTACTTC.

V usage is TRBV18 and J usage is TRBJ2-3; D is unclear. CDR3 length: 13 residues. V gave up 4 bases and J gave up 7 bases, with 12 bases separating them. Germline CDR1 is KGHSH and CDR2 is LQKENI. The DNA of the CDR3 is TGTGCCAGCTCACTAACAGAAGTCAATACGCAGTATTTT. The encoded protein is CASSLTEVNTQYF.

The chain links TRBV6-6 to TRBJ1-1; 8 bases fit TRBD1. Germline assignment: CDR1 MNHNY and CDR2 SVGAGI (reference sequence). With V trimmed by 6 bases and J by 10 bases, 10 bases remained unmatched. The CDR3 totals 13 residues. In DNA, the CDR3 is TGTGCCAGCAGCCAACAGACAGGGGATTTAGCTTTCTTT. It is translated as CASSQQTGDLAFF.

The V call is TRBV6-6, the J call TRBJ2-1; TRBD1 aligns across 10 bases. The CDR3 totals 14 residues. CDR1 and CDR2 from the germline V gene are MNHNY and SVGAGI (reference sequence). Losses at the gene ends were 6 bases for V and 9 bases for J; bases not matched to a gene: 8. In DNA form, the CDR3 reads TGTGCCAGCAGATCGGGACAGGGGAATCTTGAGCAGTTCTTC. Its translation is CASRSGQGNLEQFF.

The V and J genes are TRBV7-8 and TRBJ2-3; D may be TRBD2 (5 bases). The CDR3 sequence is 14 residues long. Germline V gene lookup returns CDR1 SGHVS and CDR2 FQNEAQ. Trimming removed 1 base from V and 6 bases from J, with 11 bases in between. The CDR3 is CASSLVRGGDTQYF. The CDR3 nucleotides are TGTGCCAGCAGCTTAGTGCGAGGAGGTGATACGCAGTATTTT.

This sequence joins TRBV6-6 and TRBJ2-1; 9 nucleotides align to TRBD2. The CDR3 consists of 14 residues. The J segment lost 6 bases and the V segment lost 2 bases, leaving 2 bases of the junction unmatched. Per germline, CDR1 MNHNY and CDR2 SVGAGI (reference sequence). The CDR3 loop reads CASSYAGGVNEQFF. CDR3 sequence (DNA): TGTGCCAGCAGTTACGCGGGAGGGGTCAATGAGCAGTTCTTC.

The rearrangement joins TRBV9 to TRBJ1-1; tentative D call: TRBD1 (5 bases). The CDR3 extends over 13 amino acids. Trimming stripped 5 bases from V and 5 bases from J, with 13 bases between. Germline CDR1 and CDR2: SGDLS and YYNGEE. The DNA of the CDR3 is TGTGCCAGCAGTCCTCGGGGGGGGACTGAAGCTTTCTTT. Protein: CASSPRGGTEAFF.

In its sample, this clone was seen once. This CDR3 is CASSYRQGADTQYF. The CDR3 DNA follows: TGTGCCAGCAGTTACAGACAGGGGGCCGATACGCAGTATTTT. The chain has TRBV6-5 and TRBJ2-3; the match to TRBD1 covers 10 bases. Trimming cost V 2 bases and J 6 bases; bases outside gene matches: 2. CDR1 is MNHEY and CDR2 is SVGAGI in the germline V gene. This CDR3 is 14 amino acids long.

This clone has just one count. This chain links TRBV21-1 with TRBJ1-2. TRBV21-1 is deemed a pseudogene. The CDR3 contains 16 residues. CDR3: CASPEKSGPVNYGYTF. The CDR3 DNA reads TGTGCCAGCCCAGAAAAGAGCGGGCCCGTCAACTATGGCTACACCTTC.

The chain links TRBV27 to TRBJ2-2, with unresolved D. V was trimmed by 3 bases and J by 7 bases, leaving 9 bases between them. Germline V gene lookup returns CDR1 MNHEY and CDR2 SMNVEV (reference sequence). This CDR3 spans 13 amino acids. DNA for the CDR3: TGTGCCAGCAGTTTCACAAATGGCGGGGAGCTGTTTTTT. Translating it yields CASSFTNGGELFF.

The rearrangement links TRBV15 to TRBJ1-1, with 7 positions matching TRBD1. Germline V gene data show CDR1 as LNHNV and CDR2 as YYDKDF (reference sequence). Trimming took 4 bases from V and 3 from J; bases not matched to a gene: 8. The length of the CDR3 is 15 residues. The CDR3 bases are TGTGCCACCAGCACTACAGGTCAGGGGGACACTGAAGCTTTCTTT. Protein: CATSTTGQGDTEAFF.

The chain links TRBV29-1 to TRBJ1-1; 7 bases match TRBD1. Germline CDR1 and CDR2: SQVTM and ANQGSEA. CDR3 length: 13 amino acids. The V segment lost 3 bases and the J segment 0 bases; nucleotides outside the gene matches: 1. This CDR3 reads CSVDQGVNTEAFF. CDR3 DNA sequence: TGCAGCGTTGATCAGGGGGTGAACACTGAAGCTTTCTTT.

The genes are TRBV6-5 and TRBJ2-2; D is unclear. Germline CDR1 MNHEY, CDR2 SVGAGI. The CDR3 is 12 residues long. The CDR3 bases are TGTGTAGTCCAGCGGAACACCGGGGAGCTGTTTTTT. It codes for CVVQRNTGELFF.

This chain links TRBV28 with TRBJ1-4, with a tentative D call TRBD1 (6 bases). V was clipped by 5 bases and J by 7 bases, with 11 bases between them. Per germline, CDR1 MDHEN and CDR2 SYDVKM. The CDR3 contains 13 residues. The CDR3 nucleotides are TGTGCCAGCAGTGGGGGACATACTGAAAAACTGTTTTTT. Its protein is CASSGGHTEKLFF.